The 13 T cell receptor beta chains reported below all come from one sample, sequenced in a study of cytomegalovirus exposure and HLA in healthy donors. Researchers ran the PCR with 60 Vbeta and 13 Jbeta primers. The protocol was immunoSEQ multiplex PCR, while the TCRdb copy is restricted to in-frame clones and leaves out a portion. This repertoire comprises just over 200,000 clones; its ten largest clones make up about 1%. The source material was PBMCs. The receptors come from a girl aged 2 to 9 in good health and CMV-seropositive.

For the CDR3, the DNA is TGTGCCTTCAAGGGGGCCAGCTCCTACAATGAGCAGTTCTTC. Its translation: CAFKGASSYNEQFF. This rearrangement joins TRBV30 to TRBJ2-1; TRBD1 matches at 7 bases. This CDR3 has 14 amino acids. V gave up 7 bases and J gave up 0 bases; unmatched junction bases: 6. Germline V gives CDR1 GTSNPN, CDR2 SVGIG (reference sequence).

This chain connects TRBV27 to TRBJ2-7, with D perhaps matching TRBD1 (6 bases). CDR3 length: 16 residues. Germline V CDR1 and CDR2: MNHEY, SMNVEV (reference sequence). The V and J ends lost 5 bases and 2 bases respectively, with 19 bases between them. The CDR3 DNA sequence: TGTGCCAGCAGTAACCTACTGGACAGTGGGCCCTACGAGCAGTACTTC. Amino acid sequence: CASSNLLDSGPYEQYF.

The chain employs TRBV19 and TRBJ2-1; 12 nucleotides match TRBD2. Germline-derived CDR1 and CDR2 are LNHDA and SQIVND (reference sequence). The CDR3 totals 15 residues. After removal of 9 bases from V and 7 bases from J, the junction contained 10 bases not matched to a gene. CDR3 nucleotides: TGTGCCAGCGCAATACTAGCGGGAGGTGGGAATGAGCAGTTCTTC. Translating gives CASAILAGGGNEQFF.

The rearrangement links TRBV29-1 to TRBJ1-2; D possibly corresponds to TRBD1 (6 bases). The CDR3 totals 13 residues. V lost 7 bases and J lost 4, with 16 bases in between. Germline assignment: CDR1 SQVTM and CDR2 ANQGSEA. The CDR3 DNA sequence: TGCAGCGGGACATCCACAGGGTTCTATGGCTACACCTTC. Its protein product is CSGTSTGFYGYTF. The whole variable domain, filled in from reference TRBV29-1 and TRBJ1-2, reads SAVISQKPSRDICQRGTSLTIQCQVDSQVTMMFWYRQQPGQSLTLIATANQGSEATYESGFVIDKFPISRPNLTFSTLTVSNMSPEDSSIYLCSGTSTGFYGYTFGSGTRLTVV.

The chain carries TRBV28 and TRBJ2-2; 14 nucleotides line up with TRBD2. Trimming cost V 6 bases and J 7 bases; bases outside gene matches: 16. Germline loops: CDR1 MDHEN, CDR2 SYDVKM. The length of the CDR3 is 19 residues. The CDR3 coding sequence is TGTGCCAGCAGACGACCACCCGGGACTAGCGGGAGTGTGGTCGGGGAGCTGTTTTTT. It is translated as CASRRPPGTSGSVVGELFF.

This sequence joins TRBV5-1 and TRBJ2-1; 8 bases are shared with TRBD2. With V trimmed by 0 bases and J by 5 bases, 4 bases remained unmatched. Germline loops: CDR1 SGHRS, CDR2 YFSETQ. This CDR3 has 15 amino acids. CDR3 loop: CASSLAPGLDNEQFF. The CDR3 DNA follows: TGCGCCAGCAGCTTGGCCCCGGGACTAGACAATGAGCAGTTCTTC.

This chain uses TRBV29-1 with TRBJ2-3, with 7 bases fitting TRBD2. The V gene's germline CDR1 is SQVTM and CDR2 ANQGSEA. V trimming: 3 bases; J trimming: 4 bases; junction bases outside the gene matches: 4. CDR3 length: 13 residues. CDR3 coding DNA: TGCAGCGTTGACCTACTAGCGTCAGATACGCAGTATTTT. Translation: CSVDLLASDTQYF.

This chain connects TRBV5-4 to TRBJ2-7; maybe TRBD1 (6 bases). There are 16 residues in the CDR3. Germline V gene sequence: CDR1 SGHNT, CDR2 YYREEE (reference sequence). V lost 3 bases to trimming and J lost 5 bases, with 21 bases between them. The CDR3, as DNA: TGTGCCAGCAGCTCGCTAGCAGGGGTTCCGATTAACGAGCAGTACTTC. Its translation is CASSSLAGVPINEQYF.

CDR3 nucleotides: TGTGCCAGCAGTGAGAGACAGGACTATGGCTACACCTTC. It translates to CASSERQDYGYTF. This chain joins TRBV2 and TRBJ1-2; the D gene is possibly TRBD1 (6 bases). CDR1 is SNHLY and CDR2 is FYNNEI in the germline V gene. The length of the CDR3 is 13 residues. The V end lost 3 bases, the J end lost 3 bases, and 8 bases lay between the germline ends. The complete variable domain, with remaining parts taken from reference TRBV2 and TRBJ1-2, reads EPEVTQTPSHQVTQMGQEVILRCVPISNHLYFYWYRQILGQKVEFLVSFYNNEISEKSEIFDDQFSVERPDGSNFTLKIRSTKLEDSAMYFCASSERQDYGYTFGSGTRLTVV.

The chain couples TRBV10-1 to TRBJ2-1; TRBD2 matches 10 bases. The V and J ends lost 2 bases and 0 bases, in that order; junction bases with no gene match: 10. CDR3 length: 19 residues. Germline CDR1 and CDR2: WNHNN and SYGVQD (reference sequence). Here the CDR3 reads CASSELILAGASSYNEQFF. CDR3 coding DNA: TGCGCCAGCAGTGAGCTAATTCTAGCGGGAGCGAGCTCCTACAATGAGCAGTTCTTC.

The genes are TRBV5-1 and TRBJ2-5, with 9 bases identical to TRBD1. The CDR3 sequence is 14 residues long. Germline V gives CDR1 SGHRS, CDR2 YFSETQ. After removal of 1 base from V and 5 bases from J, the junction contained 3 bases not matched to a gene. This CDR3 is CASSLRDRVETQYF. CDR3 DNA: TGCGCCAGCAGCTTGCGGGACAGGGTCGAGACCCAGTACTTC.

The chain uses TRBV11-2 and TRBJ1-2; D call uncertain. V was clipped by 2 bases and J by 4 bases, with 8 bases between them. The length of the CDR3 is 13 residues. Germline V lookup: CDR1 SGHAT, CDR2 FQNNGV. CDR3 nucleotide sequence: TGTGCCAGCAGCTTATTGGAGGCCTATGGCTACACCTTC. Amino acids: CASSLLEAYGYTF.

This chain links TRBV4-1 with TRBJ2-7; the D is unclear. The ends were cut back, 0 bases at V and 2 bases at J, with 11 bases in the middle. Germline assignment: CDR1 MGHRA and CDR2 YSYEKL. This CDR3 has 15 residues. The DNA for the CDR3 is TGCGCCAGCAGCCAAGATCACAACACCCCCTACGAGCAGTACTTC. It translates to CASSQDHNTPYEQYF.